Following are 8 T cell receptor beta chains from one sample sequenced in a study. Via MiXCR, TCRdb re-called the 5' RACE reads, giving one row per CDR3 protein. The table has tens of thousands of distinct CDR3 sequences, roughly 28% seen once. Sequenced: naive CD4+ T cells sorted from blood. Subset meaning: naive CD4+ T cells, CD4+CD45RA+CD25-. The origin of the receptors is a female donor with breast cancer.

This clonotype has a handful of counts. The genes are TRBV20-1 and TRBJ2-3, with TRBD2 as a possible D gene (7 bases). V dropped 6 bases and J dropped 5 bases, with 21 bases sitting between them. Germline V lookup: CDR1 DFQATT, CDR2 SNEGSKA (reference sequence). The CDR3 loop spans 15 amino acids. In DNA, the CDR3 is TGCAGTGCAATACCTTTGTGGGAGGGGGGAGATACGCAGTATTTT. Amino acids: CSAIPLWEGGDTQYF.

This clonotype has only a few counts. CDR3 protein: CASSLQRGNTGELFF. The CDR3 DNA sequence: TGCGCCAGCAGCTTGCAGCGGGGGAACACCGGGGAGCTGTTTTTT. The chain recombines TRBV5-1 with TRBJ2-2; TRBD2 matches at 7 bases. V lost 1 base, J lost 1 base, and 1 base stayed unmatched. This CDR3 is built from 15 residues. Germline V lookup: CDR1 SGHRS, CDR2 YFSETQ.

The J gene is TRBJ2-1, the V gene TRBV7-2; no reliable D call. The germline V gene encodes CDR1 SGHTA and CDR2 FQGNSA. The CDR3 is 13 residues long. Trimming left V 5 bases short and J 6 bases short, with 11 bases between. The CDR3 loop is CASSLGPFNEQFF. The CDR3 DNA reads as TGTGCCAGCAGCCTAGGACCCTTCAATGAGCAGTTCTTC.

The CDR3 nucleotides read TGTGCCAGCAGCTTAGATCGTGTAGGGGGCCCAAAAGCTTTCTTT. Protein: CASSLDRVGGPKAFF. V gene TRBV11-2 combines with J gene TRBJ1-1, with 7 positions matching TRBD1. V trimming: 0 bases; J trimming: 9 bases; junction bases outside the gene matches: 10. The CDR3 is 15 residues long. Germline values: CDR1 SGHAT, CDR2 FQNNGV.

This clonotype turned up a few times. CDR3 nucleotides: TGCGCCAGCAGCTTGGATTTGTCTAGCGGGTCGGCCTCTGGGGCCAACGTCCTGACTTTC. It specifies CASSLDLSSGSASGANVLTF. The chain is built from TRBV5-1 and TRBJ2-6, with 8 nucleotides matching TRBD2. CDR1 SGHRS and CDR2 YFSETQ come from the germline V gene. Trimming cost V 0 bases and J 0 bases; bases outside gene matches: 11. This CDR3 contains 20 residues.

This chain links TRBV15 with TRBJ1-1; D remains unclear. V lost 0 bases and J lost 3, with 17 bases in between. The CDR3 spans 17 residues. Germline assignment: CDR1 LNHNV and CDR2 YYDKDF (reference sequence). The CDR3 DNA follows: TGTGCCACCAGCAGAGACCTCTTGGCGACCGGGGACACTGAAGCTTTCTTT. This codes for CATSRDLLATGDTEAFF.

V gene TRBV12-3 or TRBV12-4 combines with J gene TRBJ1-2, with D perhaps TRBD1 (5 bases). Trimming took off 6 bases at V and 2 bases at J, with 10 bases between the two ends. The CDR3 sequence is 13 residues long. CDR3 sequence (DNA): TGTGCCAGCAGACTACAGGAAAACTATGGCTACACCTTC. Translation gives CASRLQENYGYTF.

This clonotype was recorded a few times. This chain joins TRBV5-6 and TRBJ2-3; the match to TRBD1 covers 8 bases. The CDR3 length is 16 residues. Per the germline V gene, CDR1 is SGHDT and CDR2 is YYEEEE. Trimming cost V 4 bases and J 0 bases; bases outside gene matches: 7. As DNA, the CDR3 is TGTGCCAGCAGCGCATACCAGGGGGCAAGCACAGATACGCAGTATTTT. It yields the protein CASSAYQGASTDTQYF.